The 15 T cell receptor beta chains listed next were all sequenced from one sample in a study of blood T cell repertoires in COVID-19. The protocol was immunoSEQ multiplex PCR, while the TCRdb copy is restricted to in-frame clones and leaves out a portion. The profile shows approximately 52,000 clones, 65% to 90% of them singletons. Material: peripheral blood. The receptors come from a man aged 55 to 70 with acute or convalescent COVID-19.

The V gene is TRBV7-3, the J gene TRBJ2-2; weak D call: TRBD1 (5 bases). The germline gives CDR1 SGHTA, CDR2 FQGTGA. This CDR3 contains 16 residues. Trimming removed 5 bases from V and 1 base from J, with 14 bases in between. This CDR3 reads CASSQTGQGNTGELFF. The CDR3, as DNA: TGTGCCAGCAGCCAAACGGGTCAGGGGAACACCGGGGAGCTGTTTTTT.

This clone has just a few counts. The chain uses TRBV29-1 and TRBJ1-2; maybe TRBD1 (5 bases). Trimming stripped 3 bases from V and 6 bases from J, with 17 bases between. Germline-derived CDR1 and CDR2 are SQVTM and ANQGSEA. The CDR3 has 14 amino acids. CDR3 DNA: TGCAGCGTTGATAAATCGGGGGTTACGGATGGCTACACCTTC. Its translation is CSVDKSGVTDGYTF.

CDR3 nucleotides: TGCGCCAGCAGCCAGTCAAGAAACACCATATATTTT. Amino acid sequence: CASSQSRNTIYF. V and J are TRBV4-1 and TRBJ1-3; D unresolved. The CDR3 covers 12 residues. CDR1 and CDR2 from the germline V gene are MGHRA and YSYEKL. Trimming shortened V by 3 bases and J by 5 bases, and 5 bases separated the two germline ends.

The CDR3: CASSSRTGKYNEQFF. The CDR3 DNA follows: TGTGCCAGCAGCTCAAGGACAGGGAAATACAATGAGCAGTTCTTC. This chain connects TRBV5-6 to TRBJ2-1; 8 bases fit TRBD1. J gave up 4 bases and V 3 bases, and 6 bases lay outside the gene matches. The V gene's germline CDR1 is SGHDT and CDR2 YYEEEE. CDR3 size: 15 residues.

The gene calls are TRBV23-1 and TRBJ2-7; the match to TRBD2 covers 8 bases. TRBV23-1 is marked as an open reading frame, function uncertain. The length of the CDR3 is 15 residues. Trimming at V came to 8 bases and at J to 4 bases, leaving 13 bases not matched to a gene. As DNA, the CDR3 is TGCGCCAGCCCCGCGGGAGGCGGTTCCCCTTACGAGCAGTACTTC. Protein sequence: CASPAGGGSPYEQYF.

This clone was detected once. V gene TRBV4-2 combines with J gene TRBJ1-2, with 8 bases identical to TRBD1. This CDR3 comprises 17 residues. The V gene's germline CDR1 is LGHNA and CDR2 YNFKEQ. The J segment lost 2 bases and the V segment lost 4 bases, leaving 12 bases of the junction unmatched. The DNA of the CDR3 is TGTGCCAGCAGCCGCTCCGTTACAGGGGGTCTCAACTATGGCTACACCTTC. Protein: CASSRSVTGGLNYGYTF.

The chain uses TRBV5-5 and TRBJ2-3, with a possible D match to TRBD1 (6 bases). Germline V CDR1 and CDR2: SGHKS, YYEKEE (reference sequence). The length of the CDR3 is 16 residues. Trimming left V 4 bases short and J 5 bases short, with 20 bases between. CDR3 nucleotide sequence: TGTGCCAGCAGCCAAGTAACAGGGTTTGGAGAAGATACGCAGTATTTT. It specifies CASSQVTGFGEDTQYF.

The chain employs TRBV15 and TRBJ1-5; D is uncertain. Germline CDR1 LNHNV, CDR2 YYDKDF (reference sequence). The germline V and J ends were trimmed by 1 base and 2 bases, with 6 bases remaining between them. The CDR3 is made up of 14 amino acids. In DNA, the CDR3 is TGTGCCACCAGCAGAGTATCCGGCAATCAGCCCCAGCATTTT. It translates to CATSRVSGNQPQHF.

The rearrangement uses TRBV6-2 or TRBV6-3 and TRBJ2-7; tentatively, D is TRBD2 (6 bases). The CDR3 extends over 16 amino acids. CDR1 MNHEY and CDR2 SVGEGT come from the germline V gene. Trimming stripped 6 bases from V and 3 bases from J, with 21 bases between. Here the CDR3 reads CASSAGTGLGHYEQYF. As DNA, the CDR3 is TGTGCCAGCAGCGCCGGGACGGGACTCGGCCACTACGAGCAGTACTTC.

This sequence joins TRBV9 and TRBJ2-1; 7 bases line up with TRBD2. The CDR3 spans 16 residues. V gave up 7 bases and J gave up 6 bases; unmatched junction bases: 16. CDR1 is SGDLS, CDR2 YYNGEE, per germline. The CDR3 spells CASAQGGEALGNEQFF. The DNA for the CDR3 is TGTGCCAGCGCCCAGGGAGGGGAGGCATTGGGCAATGAGCAGTTCTTC.

The V call is TRBV19, the J call TRBJ2-7, with 8 positions matching TRBD2. V gave up 8 bases and J gave up 5 bases; unmatched junction bases: 5. CDR3 size: 12 residues. Germline-derived CDR1 and CDR2 are LNHDA and SQIVND (reference sequence). CDR3 amino acids: CASSQRGNEQYF. The CDR3, as DNA: TGTGCCAGTTCTCAGCGGGGGAACGAGCAGTACTTC.

The chain uses TRBV4-2 and TRBJ2-1; 10 positions agree with TRBD2. The V segment lost 0 bases and the J segment 9 bases; nucleotides outside the gene matches: 8. Germline V CDR1 and CDR2: LGHNA, YNFKEQ. The CDR3 has 16 amino acids. The chain's CDR3 is CASSQDSLAGVGEQFF. CDR3 sequence (DNA): TGTGCCAGCAGCCAAGATAGCCTAGCGGGGGTTGGTGAGCAGTTCTTC.

This sequence joins TRBV5-1 and TRBJ1-6; 7 bases map to TRBD1. The CDR3 runs 15 residues. V trimming: 0 bases; J trimming: 7 bases; junction bases outside the gene matches: 4. Germline CDR1 reads SGHRS; CDR2 reads YFSETQ. The CDR3 nucleotides are TGCGCCAGCAGCTTGGGACAGGGTCTAAATTCACCCCTCCACTTT. Its protein product is CASSLGQGLNSPLHF.

This chain uses TRBV11-2 with TRBJ1-2; D is uncertain. Germline-derived CDR1 and CDR2 are SGHAT and FQNNGV. The CDR3 totals 11 residues. V was shortened by 3 bases and J by 11 bases, with 10 bases between the two germline ends. The CDR3 nucleotides are TGTGCCAGCAGCTTTTCAGCTAGGTACACCTTC. It is translated as CASSFSARYTF.

The chain employs TRBV9 and TRBJ1-2; weak D call: TRBD1 (6 bases). CDR3 length: 16 residues. Trimming left V 0 bases short and J 8 bases short, with 20 bases between. Germline CDR1 reads SGDLS; CDR2 reads YYNGEE. In DNA form, the CDR3 reads TGTGCCAGCAGCGTAGATCAGGGGCAACTCTTTCTGGGCTACACCTTC. Its protein is CASSVDQGQLFLGYTF.